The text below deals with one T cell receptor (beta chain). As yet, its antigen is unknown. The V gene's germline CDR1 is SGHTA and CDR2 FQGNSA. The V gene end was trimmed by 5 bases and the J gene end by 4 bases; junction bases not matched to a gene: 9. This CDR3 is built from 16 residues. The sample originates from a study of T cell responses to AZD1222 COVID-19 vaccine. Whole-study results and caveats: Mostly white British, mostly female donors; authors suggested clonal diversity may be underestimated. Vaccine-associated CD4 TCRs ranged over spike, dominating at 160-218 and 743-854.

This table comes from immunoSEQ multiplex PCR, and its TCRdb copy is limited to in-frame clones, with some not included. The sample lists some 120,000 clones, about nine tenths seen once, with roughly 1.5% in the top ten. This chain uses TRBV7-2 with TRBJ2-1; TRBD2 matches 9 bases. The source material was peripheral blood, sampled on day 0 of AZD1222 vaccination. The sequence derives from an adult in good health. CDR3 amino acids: CASSRGLSGGYNEQFF. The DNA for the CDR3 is TGTGCCAGCAGCAGGGGACTAAGCGGGGGGTACAATGAGCAGTTCTTC.